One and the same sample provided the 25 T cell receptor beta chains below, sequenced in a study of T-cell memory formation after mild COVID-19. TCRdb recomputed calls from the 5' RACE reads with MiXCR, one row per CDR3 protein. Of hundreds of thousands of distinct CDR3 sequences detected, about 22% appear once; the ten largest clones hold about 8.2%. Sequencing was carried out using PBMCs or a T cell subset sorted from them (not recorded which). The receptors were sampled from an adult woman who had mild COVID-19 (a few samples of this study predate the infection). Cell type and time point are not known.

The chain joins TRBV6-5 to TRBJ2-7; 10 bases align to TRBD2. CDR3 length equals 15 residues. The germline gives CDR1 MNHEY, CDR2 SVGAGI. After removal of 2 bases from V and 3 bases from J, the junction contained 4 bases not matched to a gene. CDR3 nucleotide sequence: TGTGCCAGCAGTTACGAGCCTAGCGGGAGCTACGAGCAGTACTTC. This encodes CASSYEPSGSYEQYF.

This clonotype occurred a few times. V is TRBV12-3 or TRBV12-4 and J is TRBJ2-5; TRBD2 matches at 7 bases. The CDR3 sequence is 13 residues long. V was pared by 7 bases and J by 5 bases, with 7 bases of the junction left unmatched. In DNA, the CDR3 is TGTGCCAGCATGGAGGGAGGGCCTGAGACCCAGTACTTC. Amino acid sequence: CASMEGGPETQYF.

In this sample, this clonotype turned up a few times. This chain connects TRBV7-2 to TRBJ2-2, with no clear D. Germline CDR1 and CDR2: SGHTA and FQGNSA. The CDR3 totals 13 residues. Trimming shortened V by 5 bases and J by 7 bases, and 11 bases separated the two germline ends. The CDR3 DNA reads TGTGCCAGCAGCCTACAAATTATCGGGGAGCTGTTTTTT. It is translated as CASSLQIIGELFF.

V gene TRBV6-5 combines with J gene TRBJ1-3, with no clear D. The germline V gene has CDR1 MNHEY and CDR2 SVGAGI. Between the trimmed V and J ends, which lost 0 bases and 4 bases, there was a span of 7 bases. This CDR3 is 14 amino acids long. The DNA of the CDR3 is TGTGCCAGCAGTTACTCAGCCAGGGGAAACACCATATATTTT. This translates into CASSYSARGNTIYF.

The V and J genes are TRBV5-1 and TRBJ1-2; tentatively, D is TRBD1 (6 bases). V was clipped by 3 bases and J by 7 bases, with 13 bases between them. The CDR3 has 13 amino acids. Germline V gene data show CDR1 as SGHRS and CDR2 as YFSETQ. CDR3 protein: CASSSGGAGGYTF. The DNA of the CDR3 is TGCGCCAGCAGCTCTGGGGGGGCTGGTGGCTACACCTTC.

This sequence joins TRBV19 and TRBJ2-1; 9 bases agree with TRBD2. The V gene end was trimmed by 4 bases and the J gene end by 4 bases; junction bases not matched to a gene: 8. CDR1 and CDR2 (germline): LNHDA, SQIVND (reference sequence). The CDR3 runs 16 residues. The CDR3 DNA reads TGTGCCAGTAGTAGAGATAGCGGGGGACCTTACAATGAGCAGTTCTTC. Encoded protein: CASSRDSGGPYNEQFF.

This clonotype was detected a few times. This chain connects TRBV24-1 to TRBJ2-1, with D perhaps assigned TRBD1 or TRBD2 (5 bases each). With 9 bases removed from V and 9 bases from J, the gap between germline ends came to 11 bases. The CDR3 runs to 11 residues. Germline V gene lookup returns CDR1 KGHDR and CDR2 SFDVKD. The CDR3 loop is CATQGAFEQFF. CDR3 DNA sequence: TGTGCCACCCAGGGAGCTTTTGAGCAGTTCTTC.

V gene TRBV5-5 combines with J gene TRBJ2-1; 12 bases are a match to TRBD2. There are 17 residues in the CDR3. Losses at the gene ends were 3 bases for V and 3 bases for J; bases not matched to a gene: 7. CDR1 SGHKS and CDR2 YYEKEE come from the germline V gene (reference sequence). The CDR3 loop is CASSSPLAGGDYNEQFF. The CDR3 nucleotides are TGTGCCAGCAGCTCGCCACTAGCGGGAGGCGACTACAATGAGCAGTTCTTC.

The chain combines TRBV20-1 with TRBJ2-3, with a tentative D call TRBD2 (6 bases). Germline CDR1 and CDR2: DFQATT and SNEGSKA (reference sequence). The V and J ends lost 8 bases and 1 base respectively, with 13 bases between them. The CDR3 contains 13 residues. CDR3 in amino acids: CSPGVAGTDTQYF. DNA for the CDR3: TGCAGTCCTGGGGTAGCGGGCACAGATACGCAGTATTTT.

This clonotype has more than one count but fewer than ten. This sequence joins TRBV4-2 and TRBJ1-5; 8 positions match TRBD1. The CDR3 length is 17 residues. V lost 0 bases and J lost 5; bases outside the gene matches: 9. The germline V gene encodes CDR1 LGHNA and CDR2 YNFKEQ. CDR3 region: CASSQEGAGGLDQPQHF. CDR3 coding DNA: TGTGCCAGCAGCCAAGAAGGGGCAGGGGGCTTGGATCAGCCCCAGCATTTT.

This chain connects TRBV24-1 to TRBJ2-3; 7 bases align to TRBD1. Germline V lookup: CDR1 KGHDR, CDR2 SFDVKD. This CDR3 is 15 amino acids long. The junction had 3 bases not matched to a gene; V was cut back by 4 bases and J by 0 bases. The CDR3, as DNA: TGTGCCACCAGTGAGACAGGGAAGAGCACAGATACGCAGTATTTT. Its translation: CATSETGKSTDTQYF.

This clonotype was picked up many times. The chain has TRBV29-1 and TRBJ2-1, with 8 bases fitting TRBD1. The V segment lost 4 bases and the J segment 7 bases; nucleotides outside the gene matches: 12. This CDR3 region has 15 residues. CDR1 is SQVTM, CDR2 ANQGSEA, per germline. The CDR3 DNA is TGCAGCGTTGTCCGGACAGGGTTTCTGGGGAATGAGCAGTTCTTC. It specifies CSVVRTGFLGNEQFF.

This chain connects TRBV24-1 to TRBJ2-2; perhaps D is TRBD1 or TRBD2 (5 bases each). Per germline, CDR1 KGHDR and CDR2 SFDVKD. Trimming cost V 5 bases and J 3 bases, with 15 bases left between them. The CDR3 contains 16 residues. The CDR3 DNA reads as TGTGCCACCAGTGTCCCCGGGACCGACTACACCGGGGAGCTGTTTTTT. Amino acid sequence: CATSVPGTDYTGELFF.

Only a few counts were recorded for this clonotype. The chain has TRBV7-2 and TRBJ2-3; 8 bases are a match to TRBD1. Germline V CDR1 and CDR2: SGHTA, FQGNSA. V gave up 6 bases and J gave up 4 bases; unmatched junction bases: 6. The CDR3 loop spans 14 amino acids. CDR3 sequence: CASRAGTGPDTQYF. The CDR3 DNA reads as TGTGCCAGCAGGGCCGGGACAGGCCCAGATACGCAGTATTTT.

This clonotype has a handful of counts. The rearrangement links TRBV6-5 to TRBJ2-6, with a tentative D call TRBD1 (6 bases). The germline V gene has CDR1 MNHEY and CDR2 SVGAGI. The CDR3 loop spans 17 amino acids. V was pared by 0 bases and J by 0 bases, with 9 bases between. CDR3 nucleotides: TGTGCCAGCAGTTACTCGACAGGTATCTCTGGGGCCAACGTCCTGACTTTC. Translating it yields CASSYSTGISGANVLTF.

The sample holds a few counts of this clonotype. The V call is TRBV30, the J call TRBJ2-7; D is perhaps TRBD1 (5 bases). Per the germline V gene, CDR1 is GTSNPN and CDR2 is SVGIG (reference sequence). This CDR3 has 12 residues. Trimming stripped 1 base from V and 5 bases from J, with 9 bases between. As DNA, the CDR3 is TGTGCCTGGAGTGCACAAGGGGACGAGCAGTACTTC. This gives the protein CAWSAQGDEQYF.

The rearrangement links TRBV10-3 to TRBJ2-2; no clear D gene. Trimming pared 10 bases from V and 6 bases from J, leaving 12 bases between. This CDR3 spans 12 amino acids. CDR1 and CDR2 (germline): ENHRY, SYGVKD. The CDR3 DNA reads TGTGCCAGCCTTGCTATCGCCGGGGAGCTGTTTTTT. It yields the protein CASLAIAGELFF.

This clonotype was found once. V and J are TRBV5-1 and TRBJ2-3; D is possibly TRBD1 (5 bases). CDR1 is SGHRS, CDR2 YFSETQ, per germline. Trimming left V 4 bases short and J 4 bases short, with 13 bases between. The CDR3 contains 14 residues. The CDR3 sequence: CASSPAGHPDTQYF. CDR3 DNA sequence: TGCGCCAGCAGCCCGGCCGGACATCCAGATACGCAGTATTTT. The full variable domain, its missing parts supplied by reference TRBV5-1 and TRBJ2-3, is KAGVTQTPRYLIKTRGQQVTLSCSPISGHRSVSWYQQTPGQGLQFLFEYFSETQRNKGNFPGRFSGRQFSNSRSEMNVSTLELGDSALYLCASSPAGHPDTQYFGPGTRLTVL.

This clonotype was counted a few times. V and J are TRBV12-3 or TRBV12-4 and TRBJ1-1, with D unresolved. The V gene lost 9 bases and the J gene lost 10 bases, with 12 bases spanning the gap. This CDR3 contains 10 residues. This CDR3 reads CASLNSVAFF. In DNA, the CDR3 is TGTGCCAGTCTGAACTCTGTAGCTTTCTTT.

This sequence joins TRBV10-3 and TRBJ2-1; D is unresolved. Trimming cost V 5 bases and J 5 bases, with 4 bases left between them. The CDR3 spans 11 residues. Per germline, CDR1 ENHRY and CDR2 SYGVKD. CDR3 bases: TGTGCCATCAGTTATCACAATGAGCAGTTCTTC. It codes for CAISYHNEQFF.

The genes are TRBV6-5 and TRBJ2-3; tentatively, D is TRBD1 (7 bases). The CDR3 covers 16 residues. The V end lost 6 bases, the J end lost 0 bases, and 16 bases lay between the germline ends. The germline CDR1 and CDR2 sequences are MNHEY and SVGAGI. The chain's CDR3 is CASSRQGDSSTDTQYF. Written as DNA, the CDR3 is TGTGCCAGCAGCCGCCAGGGGGACTCTAGCACAGATACGCAGTATTTT.

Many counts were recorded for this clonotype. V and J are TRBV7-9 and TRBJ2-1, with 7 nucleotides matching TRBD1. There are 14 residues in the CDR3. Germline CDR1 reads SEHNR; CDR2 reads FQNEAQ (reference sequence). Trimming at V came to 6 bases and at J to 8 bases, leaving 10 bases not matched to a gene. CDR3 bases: TGTGCCAGCAGTCCTAGAACAGGGGTTCATGAGCAGTTCTTC. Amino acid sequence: CASSPRTGVHEQFF.

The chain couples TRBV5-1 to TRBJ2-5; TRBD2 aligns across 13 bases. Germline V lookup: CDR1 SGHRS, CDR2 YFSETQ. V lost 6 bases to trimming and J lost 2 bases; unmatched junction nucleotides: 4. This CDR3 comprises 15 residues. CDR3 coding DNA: TGCGCCAGCACTACTAGCGGGGGGGCTCAAGAGACCCAGTACTTC. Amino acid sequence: CASTTSGGAQETQYF.

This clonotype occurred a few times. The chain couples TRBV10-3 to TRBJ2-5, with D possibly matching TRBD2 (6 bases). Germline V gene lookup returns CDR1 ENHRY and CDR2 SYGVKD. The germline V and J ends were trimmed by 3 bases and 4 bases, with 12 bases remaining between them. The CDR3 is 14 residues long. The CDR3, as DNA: TGTGCCATCAGTGAAAGGGGAGGAAGAGAGACCCAGTACTTC. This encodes CAISERGGRETQYF.

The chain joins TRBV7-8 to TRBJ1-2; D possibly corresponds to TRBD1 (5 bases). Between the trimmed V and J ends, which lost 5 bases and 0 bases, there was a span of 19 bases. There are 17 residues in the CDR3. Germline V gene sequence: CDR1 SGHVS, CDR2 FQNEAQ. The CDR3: CASSRRGWAAANYGYTF. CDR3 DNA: TGTGCCAGCAGCCGTAGGGGTTGGGCAGCAGCTAACTATGGCTACACCTTC.